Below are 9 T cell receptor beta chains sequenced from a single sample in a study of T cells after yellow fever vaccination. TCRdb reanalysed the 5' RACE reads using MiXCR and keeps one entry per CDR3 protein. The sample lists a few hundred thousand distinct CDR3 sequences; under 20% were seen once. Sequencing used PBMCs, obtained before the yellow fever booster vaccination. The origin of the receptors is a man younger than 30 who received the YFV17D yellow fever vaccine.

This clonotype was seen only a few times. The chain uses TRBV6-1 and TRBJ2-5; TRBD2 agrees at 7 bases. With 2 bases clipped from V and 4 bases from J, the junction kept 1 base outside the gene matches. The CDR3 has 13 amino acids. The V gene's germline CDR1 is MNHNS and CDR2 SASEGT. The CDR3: CASSEWGGETQYF. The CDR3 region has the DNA TGTGCCAGCAGTGAATGGGGGGGAGAGACCCAGTACTTC.

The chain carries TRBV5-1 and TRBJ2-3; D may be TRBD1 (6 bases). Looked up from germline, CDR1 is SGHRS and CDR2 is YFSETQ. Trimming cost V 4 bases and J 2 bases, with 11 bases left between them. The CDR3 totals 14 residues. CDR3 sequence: CASSRAGDTDTQYF. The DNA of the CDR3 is TGCGCCAGCAGCAGGGCAGGGGACACAGATACGCAGTATTTT.

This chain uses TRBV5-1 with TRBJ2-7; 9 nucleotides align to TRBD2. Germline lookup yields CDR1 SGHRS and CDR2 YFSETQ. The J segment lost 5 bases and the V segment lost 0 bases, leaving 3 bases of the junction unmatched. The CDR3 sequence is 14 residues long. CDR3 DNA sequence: TGCGCCAGCAGCTTGGGGGGACTAGCTAACGAGCAGTACTTC. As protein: CASSLGGLANEQYF.

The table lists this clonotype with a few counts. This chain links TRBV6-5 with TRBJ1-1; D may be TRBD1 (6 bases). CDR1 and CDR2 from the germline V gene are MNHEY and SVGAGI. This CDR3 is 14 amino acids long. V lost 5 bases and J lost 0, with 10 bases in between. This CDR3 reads CASSPGHLNTEAFF. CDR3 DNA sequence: TGTGCCAGCAGTCCGGGACACCTGAACACTGAAGCTTTCTTT.

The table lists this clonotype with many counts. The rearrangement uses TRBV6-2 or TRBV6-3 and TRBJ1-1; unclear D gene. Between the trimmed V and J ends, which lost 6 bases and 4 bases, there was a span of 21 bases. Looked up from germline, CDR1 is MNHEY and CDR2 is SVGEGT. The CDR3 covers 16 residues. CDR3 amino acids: CASRGGLIRDGTEAFF. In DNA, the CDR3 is TGTGCCAGCAGGGGCGGACTCATAAGGGATGGCACTGAAGCTTTCTTT.

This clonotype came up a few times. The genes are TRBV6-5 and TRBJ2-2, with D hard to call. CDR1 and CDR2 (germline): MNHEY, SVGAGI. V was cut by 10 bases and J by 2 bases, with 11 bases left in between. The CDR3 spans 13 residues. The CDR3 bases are TGTGCCATCATGGACGGTAACACCGGGGAGCTGTTTTTT. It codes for CAIMDGNTGELFF.

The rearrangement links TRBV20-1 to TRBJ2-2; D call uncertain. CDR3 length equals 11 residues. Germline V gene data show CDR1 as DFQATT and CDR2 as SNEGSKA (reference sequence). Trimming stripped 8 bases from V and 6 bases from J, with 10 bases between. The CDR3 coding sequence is TGCAGTACCCCGTCGGCCGGGGAGCTGTTTTTT. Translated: CSTPSAGELFF.

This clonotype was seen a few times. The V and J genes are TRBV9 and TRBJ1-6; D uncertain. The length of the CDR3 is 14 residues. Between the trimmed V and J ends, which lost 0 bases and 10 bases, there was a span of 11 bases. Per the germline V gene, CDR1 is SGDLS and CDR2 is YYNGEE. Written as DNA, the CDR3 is TGTGCCAGCAGCGTAGGTGAACTTGGGTCACCCCTCCACTTT. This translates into CASSVGELGSPLHF.

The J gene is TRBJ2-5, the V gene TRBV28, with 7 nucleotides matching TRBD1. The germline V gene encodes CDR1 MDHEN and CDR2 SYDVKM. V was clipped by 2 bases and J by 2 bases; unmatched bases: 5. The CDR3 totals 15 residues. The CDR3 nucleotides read TGTGCCAGCAGTTTACCATCGACAGGGCAAGAGACCCAGTACTTC. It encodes CASSLPSTGQETQYF. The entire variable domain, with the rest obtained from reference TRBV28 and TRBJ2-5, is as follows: DVKVTQSSRYLVKRTGEKVFLECVQDMDHENMFWYRQDPGLGLRLIYFSYDVKMKEKGDIPEGYSVSREKKERFSLILESASTNQTSMYLCASSLPSTGQETQYFGPGTRLLVL.